The clone carrying this T cell receptor beta chain was seen more than once but under ten times. In TCRdb, the 5' RACE reads were re-called with MiXCR into one record per CDR3 protein. The sample includes tens of thousands of distinct CDR3 sequences, roughly 4.5% of them seen just once. The data derive from a study of early T cells in non-severe SARS-CoV-2 infection. This CDR3 is 15 amino acids long. The V gene end was trimmed by 5 bases and the J gene end by 1 base; junction bases not matched to a gene: 6. Germline CDR1 and CDR2: SGHKS and YYEKEE (reference sequence). This rearrangement joins TRBV5-5 to TRBJ1-5, with 7 bases matching TRBD1. Sample: whole blood. The receptor comes from an adult who was a healthcare worker with PCR-confirmed SARS-CoV-2 infection or an uninfected control (not recorded which). The CDR3 nucleotides are TGTGCCAGCAGTAAGATGACAGGGAGCAATCAGCCCCAGCATTTT. This codes for CASSKMTGSNQPQHF. Based on the CDR3 plus reference TRBV5-5 and TRBJ1-5, the full variable domain is DAGVTQSPTHLIKTRGQQVTLRCSPISGHKSVSWYQQVLGQGPQFIFQYYEKEERGRGNFPDRFSARQFPNYSSELNVNALLLGDSALYLCASSKMTGSNQPQHFGDGTRLSIL.